Each of the 17 T cell receptor beta chains below was sequenced from the same sample in a study of radiotherapy plus CTLA-4 blockade in lung cancer. Generated by immunoSEQ multiplex PCR, the TCRdb table keeps only in-frame clones and is missing some. Seen here are 70,000 to 90,000 clones, under 80% observed once, and the top ten hold approximately 22%. Here the sequenced sample was peripheral blood, taken from a patient treated with radiotherapy plus ipilimumab. These receptors were taken from a human donor with non-small cell lung cancer whose response to radiotherapy plus ipilimumab could not be evaluated. Some clones in this sample may be carry-over from other donors' samples.

This clone has just a few counts. Other DNA sequences from this sample encode an identical CDR3 as well. This rearrangement joins TRBV5-1 to TRBJ1-1; D perhaps matches TRBD1 (6 bases). The V end was cut by 2 bases, the J end by 1 base, with 6 bases between. The CDR3 contains 13 residues. Germline assignment: CDR1 SGHRS and CDR2 YFSETQ. CDR3 nucleotides: TGCGCCAGCAGCTTACAGGGGAACACTGAAGCTTTCTTT. Amino acid sequence: CASSLQGNTEAFF. Full variable domain (missing parts from reference TRBV5-1 and TRBJ1-1): KAGVTQTPRYLIKTRGQQVTLSCSPISGHRSVSWYQQTPGQGLQFLFEYFSETQRNKGNFPGRFSGRQFSNSRSEMNVSTLELGDSALYLCASSLQGNTEAFFGQGTRLTVV.

CDR3 amino acids: CASAGPKSYEQYF. The CDR3 DNA reads as TGTGCCAGCGCGGGACCGAAATCCTACGAGCAGTACTTC. The chain carries TRBV19 and TRBJ2-7; TRBD2 might be the D (6 bases). Trimming removed 9 bases from V and 1 base from J, with 13 bases in between. CDR3 size: 13 residues. Germline CDR1 LNHDA, CDR2 SQIVND (reference sequence).

This chain joins TRBV7-9 and TRBJ2-2; no clear D. V gave up 5 bases and J gave up 5 bases, with 3 bases separating them. Germline lookup yields CDR1 SEHNR and CDR2 FQNEAQ (reference sequence). CDR3 length equals 11 residues. The CDR3 bases are TGTGCCAGCAGCCTTACCGGGGAGCTGTTTTTT. Its translation: CASSLTGELFF.

This chain connects TRBV4-3 to TRBJ1-1; D remains unclear. The CDR3 totals 16 residues. Germline CDR1 and CDR2: LGHNA and YSLEER. Trimming removed 0 bases at V and 0 bases at J, with 11 bases between. CDR3 region: CASSQDPAFLNTEAFF. The CDR3 nucleotides read TGCGCCAGCAGCCAAGATCCAGCGTTTTTGAACACTGAAGCTTTCTTT.

This clone was counted once. The V and J genes are TRBV11-2 and TRBJ2-5; no clear D. Gene TRBJ2-7 matches the end of the DNA better, so the J call may be wrong. Germline CDR1 SGHAT, CDR2 FQNNGV. The CDR3 runs 12 residues. The CDR3 loop is CASSWDSYEQYF. Written as DNA, the CDR3 is TGTGCCAGCAGCTGGGACTCCTACGAGCAGTACTTC.

This chain links TRBV7-2 with TRBJ2-1; possible D gene TRBD2, 5 bases. Germline lookup yields CDR1 SGHTA and CDR2 FQGNSA. This CDR3 has 17 residues. Trimming stripped 2 bases from V and 0 bases from J, with 14 bases between. This CDR3 is CASSLLPGISSYNEQFF. The CDR3, as DNA: TGTGCCAGCAGCTTACTCCCCGGGATCAGCTCCTACAATGAGCAGTTCTTC. Looking up the rest from reference TRBV7-2 and TRBJ2-1 gives the full variable domain: GAGVSQSPSNKVTEKGKDVELRCDPISGHTALYWYRQSLGQGLEFLIYFQGNSAPDKSGLPSDRFSAERTGGSVSTLTIQRTQQEDSAVYLCASSLLPGISSYNEQFFGPGTRLTVL.

Only a few counts were recorded for this clone. The rearrangement links TRBV21-1 to TRBJ1-5; the D call TRBD1 from the table was never checked on the DNA. TRBV21-1 is given as a pseudogene. CDR3 size: 16 residues. CDR3 DNA sequence: TGTGCCAGCAGCAAAGTTGCAGGTGGTGTTTATCAGCCCCAGCATTTT. It translates to CASSKVAGGVYQPQHF.

The rearrangement uses TRBV5-4 and TRBJ1-1; tentative D call: TRBD1 (5 bases). V shed 3 bases and J shed 2 bases, with 8 bases lying between them. The length of the CDR3 is 13 residues. Germline loops: CDR1 SGHNT, CDR2 YYREEE (reference sequence). CDR3 residues: CASSSTVNTEAFF. The CDR3 DNA is TGTGCCAGCAGCTCGACAGTCAACACTGAAGCTTTCTTT.

The rearrangement joins TRBV5-4 to TRBJ1-1; D possibly corresponds to TRBD1 (5 bases). The V gene lost 5 bases and the J gene lost 0 bases, with 23 bases spanning the gap. Per germline, CDR1 SGHNT and CDR2 YYREEE (reference sequence). The CDR3 runs 18 residues. CDR3 sequence: CASRVDPFPGGLNTEAFF. The CDR3 DNA is TGTGCCAGCAGGGTTGACCCATTTCCGGGGGGATTGAACACTGAAGCTTTCTTT.

Concerning this clone itself: The junction departs from the called germline gene at one end, perhaps through a read error. The chain recombines TRBV7-7 with TRBJ2-1; 10 bases map to TRBD1. Germline CDR1 and CDR2: SSHAT and FNYEAQ (reference sequence). The CDR3 runs 17 residues. Here the CDR3 DNA reads TGTGCTAGCAGCGCGACGATAGGGACAGGGGCCTACAATGAGCAGTTCTTC. As protein: CASSATIGTGAYNEQFF.

This chain uses TRBV19 with TRBJ2-5; tentatively, D is TRBD1 (7 bases). This CDR3 has 16 amino acids. CDR1 and CDR2 from the germline V gene are LNHDA and SQIVND (reference sequence). Trimming left V 4 bases short and J 5 bases short, with 20 bases between. The CDR3 reads CASSSVAAGGWETQYF. The DNA for the CDR3 is TGTGCCAGTAGTAGTGTTGCCGCAGGGGGGTGGGAGACCCAGTACTTC. Supplemented by reference TRBV19 and TRBJ2-5, the full variable domain reads DGGITQSPKYLFRKEGQNVTLSCEQNLNHDAMYWYRQDPGQGLRLIYYSQIVNDFQKGDIAEGYSVSREKKESFPLTVTSAQKNPTAFYLCASSSVAAGGWETQYFGPGTRLLVL.

The chain joins TRBV18 to TRBJ2-1; 11 bases are shared with TRBD1. With 6 bases clipped from V and 5 bases from J, the junction kept 0 bases outside the gene matches. Germline CDR1 is KGHSH and CDR2 is LQKENI. This CDR3 is 13 amino acids long. CDR3 nucleotide sequence: TGTGCCAGCTCGGGACAGGGGGACAATGAGCAGTTCTTC. It yields the protein CASSGQGDNEQFF. Full variable domain (outside the CDR3, taken from reference TRBV18 and TRBJ2-1): NAGVMQNPRHLVRRRGQEARLRCSPMKGHSHVYWYRQLPEEGLKFMVYLQKENIIDESGMPKERFSAEFPKEGPSILRIQQVVRGDSAAYFCASSGQGDNEQFFGPGTRLTVL.

In DNA form, the CDR3 reads TGCGCCAGCAGCTTGGGGCGGACTAGCGAGGTAGCGGATACGCAGTATTTT. It specifies CASSLGRTSEVADTQYF. V and J are TRBV5-1 and TRBJ2-3; 9 bases map to TRBD2. Germline V gene lookup returns CDR1 SGHRS and CDR2 YFSETQ. The CDR3 covers 17 residues. Trimming cost V 0 bases and J 6 bases; bases outside gene matches: 11.

J is TRBJ2-7 and V is TRBV7-2, with TRBD2 as a possible D gene (5 bases). Germline lookup yields CDR1 SGHTA and CDR2 FQGNSA. CDR3 length: 13 residues. The V and J ends lost 4 bases and 4 bases respectively, with 11 bases between them. Here the CDR3 DNA reads TGTGCCAGCAGCTCTAGCCCGTCGTACGAGCAGTACTTC. Amino acid sequence: CASSSSPSYEQYF.

The rearrangement joins TRBV5-4 to TRBJ2-3; TRBD2 might be the D (5 bases). The germline gives CDR1 SGHNT, CDR2 YYREEE (reference sequence). V was shortened by 0 bases and J by 8 bases, with 7 bases between the two germline ends. The CDR3 is 12 amino acids. In DNA, the CDR3 is TGTGCCAGCAGCTTGGACGGAGGTACGCAGTATTTT. It yields the protein CASSLDGGTQYF.

This clone has just one count. The chain employs TRBV11-3 and TRBJ2-5, with a possible D match to TRBD1 (6 bases). This CDR3 is 13 amino acids long. Between the trimmed V and J ends, which lost 1 base and 3 bases, there was a span of 6 bases. Germline values: CDR1 SGHNT, CDR2 YENEEA. The CDR3 DNA reads TGTGCCAGCAGCTTAGGGACAGAAGAGACCCAGTACTTC. Translation: CASSLGTEETQYF.

V usage is TRBV9 and J usage is TRBJ1-2, with D tentatively TRBD1 (6 bases). CDR1 SGDLS and CDR2 YYNGEE come from the germline V gene. V lost 0 bases, J lost 8 bases, and 11 bases lay in between. The CDR3 runs 13 residues. CDR3 protein: CASSVDVGGGYTF. As DNA, the CDR3 is TGTGCCAGCAGCGTAGACGTAGGGGGAGGCTACACCTTC.